The 27 T cell receptor beta chains below all came from one sample that was sequenced in a study of blood T cell repertoires in COVID-19. Assay: immunoSEQ multiplex PCR; the TCRdb copy retains only in-frame clones and omits some. The sample lists a few hundred thousand clones, over 80% seen once, with roughly 5% in the top ten. Material for sequencing was peripheral blood. These receptors were collected from a human donor in a cohort sampled during active COVID-19.

This clone occurred a few times. The chain uses TRBV28 and TRBJ1-5; tentatively, D is TRBD1 (6 bases). Trimming took off 6 bases at V and 0 bases at J, with 15 bases between the two ends. Per germline, CDR1 MDHEN and CDR2 SYDVKM. The CDR3 is 16 amino acids. CDR3 DNA: TGTGCCAGCAGGCCCCCGATGGGACATAGCAATCAGCCCCAGCATTTT. The encoded protein is CASRPPMGHSNQPQHF.

The chain has TRBV10-3 and TRBJ2-7, with unresolved D. Germline assignment: CDR1 ENHRY and CDR2 SYGVKD. V was cut by 3 bases and J by 5 bases, with 8 bases left in between. The CDR3 sequence is 12 residues long. The CDR3 is CAISETSDEQYF. In DNA, the CDR3 is TGTGCCATCAGTGAAACATCCGACGAGCAGTACTTC.

The genes are TRBV11-3 and TRBJ2-7; TRBD1 matches at 11 bases. This CDR3 region has 16 residues. The junction had 7 bases not matched to a gene; V was cut back by 5 bases and J by 1 base. The V gene's germline CDR1 is SGHNT and CDR2 YENEEA. CDR3 DNA: TGTGCCAGCAGCCTAACCGGGACAGGGGGTTCCTACGAGCAGTACTTC. This sequence encodes CASSLTGTGGSYEQYF.

The table lists this clone with a count of one. The chain joins TRBV7-2 to TRBJ2-1; D ambiguous. V lost 3 bases to trimming and J lost 7 bases, with 7 bases between them. Germline-derived CDR1 and CDR2 are SGHTA and FQGNSA. There are 12 residues in the CDR3. This CDR3 reads CASSLHGNEQFF. In nucleotides, the CDR3 is TGTGCCAGCAGCTTGCACGGGAATGAGCAGTTCTTC.

The chain joins TRBV5-1 to TRBJ2-1; the match to TRBD2 covers 7 bases. This CDR3 region has 16 residues. The germline gives CDR1 SGHRS, CDR2 YFSETQ. Trimming removed 0 bases from V and 7 bases from J; junction bases left unmatched: 10. This CDR3 is CASSLVVGGPGNEQFF. The CDR3 nucleotides are TGCGCCAGCAGCTTGGTGGTGGGAGGGCCGGGTAATGAGCAGTTCTTC.

J is TRBJ2-2 and V is TRBV19, with D tentatively TRBD1 (6 bases). The length of the CDR3 is 15 residues. The germline gives CDR1 LNHDA, CDR2 SQIVND (reference sequence). V was pared by 5 bases and J by 2 bases, with 12 bases between. The DNA of the CDR3 is TGTGCCAGTAGTCCGGGACAAATTAACACCGGGGAGCTGTTTTTT. It specifies CASSPGQINTGELFF. The full variable domain, with the rest looked up from reference TRBV19 and TRBJ2-2, is DGGITQSPKYLFRKEGQNVTLSCEQNLNHDAMYWYRQDPGQGLRLIYYSQIVNDFQKGDIAEGYSVSREKKESFPLTVTSAQKNPTAFYLCASSPGQINTGELFFGEGSRLTVL.

V is TRBV9 and J is TRBJ2-7; 8 positions match TRBD1. CDR1 is SGDLS and CDR2 is YYNGEE in the germline V gene. This CDR3 region has 13 residues. J was trimmed by 5 bases and V by 4 bases; bases with no gene match: 5. The CDR3 DNA reads as TGTGCCAGCAGCTCAGGGGGCGCCGACGAGCAGTACTTC. It yields the protein CASSSGGADEQYF.

The chain has TRBV27 and TRBJ1-4, with D maybe TRBD1 (6 bases). The CDR3 consists of 14 residues. Germline CDR1 and CDR2: MNHEY and SMNVEV (reference sequence). Trimming left V 5 bases short and J 7 bases short, with 14 bases between. Here the CDR3 DNA reads TGTGCCAGCAGTCTCGGGGGGGGCGGTGAAAAACTGTTTTTT. Translating it yields CASSLGGGGEKLFF.

This clone was seen many times. V is TRBV27 and J is TRBJ2-7, with 9 nucleotides matching TRBD1. The V segment lost 3 bases and the J segment 7 bases; nucleotides outside the gene matches: 7. Germline values: CDR1 MNHEY, CDR2 SMNVEV (reference sequence). The CDR3 is 14 residues long. CDR3 residues: CASSFGTGLREQYF. In DNA, the CDR3 is TGTGCCAGCAGTTTTGGGACAGGGCTAAGGGAGCAGTACTTC.

The V call is TRBV19, the J call TRBJ2-1, with TRBD2 identical over 12 bases. Trimming at V came to 5 bases and at J to 0 bases, leaving 17 bases not matched to a gene. The CDR3 extends over 21 amino acids. Per germline, CDR1 LNHDA and CDR2 SQIVND (reference sequence). CDR3 sequence reads: CASSAHMGQGLAGSSYNEQFF. CDR3 sequence (DNA): TGTGCCAGTAGTGCCCACATGGGCCAGGGACTAGCGGGTAGCTCCTACAATGAGCAGTTCTTC.

The chain carries TRBV29-1 and TRBJ2-7; 11 positions agree with TRBD2. Unmatched junction bases numbered 3, after V lost 5 bases and J lost 3 bases. CDR1 SQVTM and CDR2 ANQGSEA come from the germline V gene. The CDR3 has 13 amino acids. The CDR3 loop reads CSVSTSGSYEQYF. CDR3 nucleotide sequence: TGCAGCGTTAGCACTAGCGGGAGCTACGAGCAGTACTTC.

The genes are TRBV19 and TRBJ2-3; TRBD1 agrees at 10 bases. Trimming at V came to 6 bases and at J to 4 bases, leaving 7 bases not matched to a gene. The CDR3 runs 15 residues. CDR1 is LNHDA, CDR2 SQIVND, per germline (reference sequence). The CDR3 DNA is TGTGCCAGTAGGATACCGGGACAGGGGTCAGATACGCAGTATTTT. The encoded protein is CASRIPGQGSDTQYF.

In its sample, this clone was seen once. The chain uses TRBV18 and TRBJ1-1; TRBD1 aligns across 8 bases. Trimming took 0 bases from V and 1 from J; bases not matched to a gene: 1. Germline-derived CDR1 and CDR2 are KGHSH and LQKENI. The CDR3 consists of 15 residues. The CDR3 spells CASSPPGQGNTEAFF. CDR3 sequence (DNA): TGTGCCAGCTCACCACCCGGACAGGGGAACACTGAAGCTTTCTTT.

V usage is TRBV18 and J usage is TRBJ1-1; D possibly corresponds to TRBD1 (6 bases). Germline loops: CDR1 KGHSH, CDR2 LQKENI. V was cut by 3 bases and J by 5 bases, with 19 bases left in between. The CDR3 is made up of 16 amino acids. This CDR3 reads CASSPGTGRGRTEAFF. The CDR3 DNA follows: TGTGCCAGCTCACCTGGAACAGGGAGAGGGAGAACTGAAGCTTTCTTT.

This rearrangement joins TRBV4-1 to TRBJ2-3; no clear D gene. V gave up 3 bases and J gave up 8 bases, with 12 bases separating them. Germline values: CDR1 MGHRA, CDR2 YSYEKL. The CDR3 spans 13 residues. CDR3 sequence reads: CASSQPPSSTQYF. The CDR3 DNA is TGCGCCAGCAGCCAGCCTCCTAGTAGTACGCAGTATTTT.

This chain links TRBV18 with TRBJ2-1; D is perhaps TRBD2 (6 bases). This CDR3 contains 14 residues. Germline values: CDR1 KGHSH, CDR2 LQKENI. Trimming pared 3 bases from V and 5 bases from J, leaving 11 bases between. Here the CDR3 reads CASSPLATDNEQFF. The CDR3 DNA sequence: TGTGCCAGCTCACCCCTAGCGACGGACAATGAGCAGTTCTTC.

CDR3 sequence: CASAGAGGEAFF. For the CDR3, the DNA is TGTGCCAGCGCCGGGGCGGGGGGGGAAGCTTTCTTT. The chain couples TRBV10-3 to TRBJ1-1, with TRBD1 as a possible D gene (5 bases). Per germline, CDR1 ENHRY and CDR2 SYGVKD. The CDR3 runs 12 residues. The V gene lost 10 bases and the J gene lost 8 bases, with 17 bases spanning the gap.

This chain joins TRBV7-3 and TRBJ2-1, with TRBD2 matching 9 bases. Germline assignment: CDR1 SGHTA and CDR2 FQGTGA. Trimming removed 5 bases from V and 7 bases from J; junction bases left unmatched: 12. The CDR3 consists of 16 residues. CDR3 in DNA: TGTGCCAGCAGCAAGGCCGGACTAGCGATGGGGAATGAGCAGTTCTTC. It is translated as CASSKAGLAMGNEQFF.

This chain joins TRBV30 and TRBJ1-3; 7 bases agree with TRBD1. V lost 2 bases, J lost 2 bases, and 3 bases stayed unmatched. CDR1 and CDR2 (germline): GTSNPN, SVGIG (reference sequence). This CDR3 is 14 amino acids long. The DNA for the CDR3 is TGTGCCTGGAGTTCAGGGGGTACTGGAAACACCATATATTTT. Protein sequence: CAWSSGGTGNTIYF.

V and J are TRBV6-6 and TRBJ1-4; 9 nucleotides line up with TRBD1. CDR1 is MNHNY and CDR2 is SVGAGI in the germline V gene (reference sequence). This CDR3 spans 14 amino acids. With 6 bases clipped from V and 8 bases from J, the junction kept 7 bases outside the gene matches. The CDR3 DNA is TGTGCCAGCAGAGGACAGGGGCCATGGGAAAAACTGTTTTTT. It specifies CASRGQGPWEKLFF.

The chain joins TRBV29-1 to TRBJ2-7; 7 bases align to TRBD1. The V and J ends lost 6 bases and 4 bases, in that order; junction bases with no gene match: 12. The CDR3 consists of 14 residues. From germline, CDR1 is SQVTM and CDR2 ANQGSEA. CDR3 nucleotides: TGCAGCGTGGCCACAGGGGCCCCTCCGTACGAGCAGTACTTC. Translated: CSVATGAPPYEQYF.

V is TRBV28 and J is TRBJ2-3; TRBD2 matches at 12 bases. The CDR3 length is 17 residues. V gave up 8 bases and J gave up 3 bases; unmatched junction bases: 12. CDR1 is MDHEN and CDR2 is SYDVKM in the germline V gene. The CDR3 nucleotides are TGTGCCAGCTCCGGGGGGCTAGCGGGAGGGCCGACAGATACGCAGTATTTT. Protein product: CASSGGLAGGPTDTQYF.

This chain connects TRBV12-3 or TRBV12-4 to TRBJ1-2, with D hard to call. The V end lost 2 bases, the J end lost 2 bases, and 6 bases lay between the germline ends. This CDR3 spans 13 amino acids. As DNA, the CDR3 is TGTGCCAGCAGTTTAAGGGAGAACTATGGCTACACCTTC. This translates into CASSLRENYGYTF.

The rearrangement uses TRBV30 and TRBJ2-1; D is possibly TRBD2 (5 bases). Trimming took 2 bases from V and 6 from J, leaving 14 bases between them. Germline CDR1 is GTSNPN and CDR2 is SVGIG (reference sequence). The CDR3 extends over 14 amino acids. CDR3 bases: TGTGCCTGGAGTTCCACTAGACGCACCAATGAGCAGTTCTTC. Translated: CAWSSTRRTNEQFF.

The chain couples TRBV9 to TRBJ2-7; 11 nucleotides match TRBD1. With V trimmed by 2 bases and J by 3 bases, 7 bases remained unmatched. Germline assignment: CDR1 SGDLS and CDR2 YYNGEE. The CDR3 covers 16 residues. The CDR3 protein is CASSVGGQGAIYEQYF. Here the CDR3 DNA reads TGTGCCAGCAGCGTCGGTGGACAGGGGGCTATCTACGAGCAGTACTTC. Using reference TRBV9 and TRBJ2-7 for the parts outside the CDR3, the full variable domain is DSGVTQTPKHLITATGQRVTLRCSPRSGDLSVYWYQQSLDQGLQFLIQYYNGEERAKGNILERFSAQQFPDLHSELNLSSLELGDSALYFCASSVGGQGAIYEQYFGPGTRLTVT.

The chain employs TRBV28 and TRBJ1-1; D unclear. The CDR3 spans 12 residues. Germline CDR1 is MDHEN and CDR2 is SYDVKM. With 7 bases removed from V and 2 bases from J, the gap between germline ends came to 8 bases. The CDR3 region has the DNA TGTGCCAGCAATCCGGGAAACACTGAAGCTTTCTTT. As protein: CASNPGNTEAFF.

This chain connects TRBV5-1 to TRBJ2-6, with D perhaps TRBD1 (6 bases). CDR3 length equals 15 residues. From germline, CDR1 is SGHRS and CDR2 YFSETQ. V was cut by 5 bases and J by 0 bases, with 9 bases left in between. This chain's CDR3 is CASRRTVSGANVLTF. In nucleotides, the CDR3 is TGCGCCAGCAGACGGACAGTCTCTGGGGCCAACGTCCTGACTTTC. Complete variable domain (other parts from reference TRBV5-1 and TRBJ2-6): KAGVTQTPRYLIKTRGQQVTLSCSPISGHRSVSWYQQTPGQGLQFLFEYFSETQRNKGNFPGRFSGRQFSNSRSEMNVSTLELGDSALYLCASRRTVSGANVLTFGAGSRLTVL.